Listed below are T cell receptor beta chains from one sample, sequenced in a study of Ad26.COV2.S vaccination and SARS-CoV-2 variants. Some clones are missing from TCRdb's copy, which holds only in-frame ones; the method was immunoSEQ multiplex PCR. The table includes roughly 300,000 clones, around 89% detected once. The sample in question was peripheral blood, obtained in a trial of Ad26.COV2.S vaccine versus placebo. The source of these receptors is a person aged 18-60 years who received the Ad26.COV2.S COVID-19 vaccine or a placebo. CDR3s include the opening cysteine and the closing phenylalanine or tryptophan. Each record gives: D gene, clone size, J gene, V gene, CDR3 protein, CDR3 DNA. A D gene is named only where the DNA matches it firmly. A row's size may be missing; if present it is once, few, many or a size class.

>.|.|TRBJ2-1|TRBV19
CASSFLGTPRATYNEQFF
TGTGCCAGTAGCTTCCTCGGGACTCCCCGCGCTACCTACAATGAGCAGTTCTTC
>TRBD1|.|TRBJ2-1|TRBV30
CAWRVQGQRSYNEQFF
TGTGCCTGGAGGGTACAGGGACAGAGGTCCTACAATGAGCAGTTCTTC
>.|.|TRBJ2-1|TRBV9
CASSPRTDNEQFF
TGTGCCAGCAGCCCTCGGACAGACAATGAGCAGTTCTTC
>TRBD1|.|TRBJ2-2|TRBV5-6
CASSSIDRGNTGELFF
TGTGCCAGCAGCTCAATAGACAGGGGGAACACCGGGGAGCTGTTTTTT
>TRBD2|.|TRBJ2-7|TRBV7-6
CASSPNSGSLYEQYF
TGTGCCAGCAGCCCGAATAGCGGGAGTCTTTACGAGCAGTACTTC
>.|.|TRBJ1-4|TRBV19
CASSIQGNEKLFF
TGTGCCAGTAGTATTCAAGGGAATGAAAAACTGTTTTTT
>.|.|TRBJ2-6|TRBV23-1
CASSQVRDTDPAGANVLTF
TGCGCCAGCAGTCAAGTCCGGGACACCGATCCCGCTGGGGCCAACGTCCTGACTTTC
>.|.|TRBJ1-2|TRBV6-2/TRBV6-3
CASSYSTRLDSDYGYTF
TGTGCCAGCAGTTACTCGACCCGATTGGACAGCGACTATGGCTACACCTTC
>.|.|TRBJ2-6|TRBV19
CASSESGANVLTF
TGTGCCAGTAGTGAATCTGGGGCCAACGTCCTGACTTTC
>.|.|TRBJ1-1|TRBV4-1
CASSQGPNTEAFF
TGCGCCAGCAGCCAAGGTCCGAACACTGAAGCTTTCTTT
>.|once|TRBJ1-2|TRBV28
CASREYNYGYTF
TGTGCCAGCCGGGAATATAACTATGGCTACACCTTC
>TRBD2|.|TRBJ2-5|TRBV30
CAWTIAGLQETQYF
TGTGCCTGGACAATAGCGGGGCTTCAAGAGACCCAGTACTTC
>.|.|TRBJ2-5|TRBV15
CATSPRRGRETQYF
TGTGCCACCAGCCCACGCCGGGGTCGGGAGACCCAGTACTTC
>.|.|TRBJ1-4|TRBV14
CASSQVVEKLFF
TGTGCCAGCAGCCAAGTTGTCGAAAAACTGTTTTTT
>TRBD1|.|TRBJ2-1|TRBV28
CASSFSDRHNEQFF
TGTGCCAGCAGTTTCTCGGACAGGCACAATGAGCAGTTCTTC
>.|.|TRBJ1-5|TRBV5-3
CARSLGGTAVSAPSNQPQHF
TGTGCCAGAAGCTTGGGGGGGACCGCCGTGAGCGCGCCGAGCAATCAGCCCCAGCATTTT
>TRBD2|.|TRBJ2-3|TRBV27
CASSLLTSGRGTDTQYF
TGTGCCAGCAGTTTACTGACTAGCGGGAGGGGAACAGATACGCAGTATTTT
>TRBD1|.|TRBJ1-6|TRBV7-8
CASSSQGGTEAYNSPLHF
TGTGCCAGCAGCTCCCAGGGCGGGACAGAAGCTTATAATTCACCCCTCCACTTT
>TRBD2|once|TRBJ2-3|TRBV9
CASSAGTSGGDTQYF
TGTGCCAGCAGCGCCGGGACTAGCGGCGGGGATACGCAGTATTTT
>TRBD2|.|TRBJ2-1|TRBV5-1
CASSLLAGDYNEQFF
TGCGCCAGCAGCCTTCTAGCGGGAGACTACAATGAGCAGTTCTTC
>.|.|TRBJ2-7|TRBV7-9
CASSSLQQGRTYEQYF
TGTGCCAGCAGCTCCCTTCAGCAGGGGAGGACCTACGAGCAGTACTTC
>.|.|TRBJ1-1|TRBV19
CASSIGRTMNTEAFF
TGTGCCAGTAGTATCGGCCGGACGATGAACACTGAAGCTTTCTTT
>TRBD1|.|TRBJ2-2|TRBV27
CASSWDRTNTGELFF
TGTGCCAGCAGTTGGGACAGAACGAACACCGGGGAGCTGTTTTTT
>.|.|TRBJ1-4|TRBV28
CASSLWNSGDTGREKLFF
TGTGCCAGCAGTTTATGGAACTCCGGGGACACGGGTAGAGAAAAACTGTTTTTT
>TRBD1|once|TRBJ1-6|TRBV27
CASSFNRGSSYNSPLHF
TGTGCCAGCAGTTTCAACAGGGGCAGCTCCTATAATTCACCCCTCCACTTT
>.|.|TRBJ2-1|TRBV14
CASSQVRSLSYNEQFF
TGTGCCAGCAGCCAAGTTAGGTCCCTATCCTACAATGAGCAGTTCTTC
>.|.|TRBJ1-1|TRBV2
CASVSVSVTEAFF
TGTGCCAGCGTATCCGTTTCGGTCACTGAAGCTTTCTTT
>.|.|TRBJ1-1|TRBV4-1
CASSQAENDINTEAFF
TGCGCCAGCAGCCAGGCCGAAAACGACATTAACACTGAAGCTTTCTTT
>TRBD1|.|TRBJ1-2|TRBV10-3
CAISSPGQAANYGYTF
TGTGCCATCAGCTCCCCTGGACAGGCTGCTAACTATGGCTACACCTTC
>TRBD1|.|TRBJ1-2|TRBV29-1
CSVEGDRENGYTF
TGCAGCGTTGAGGGGGACAGGGAGAATGGCTACACCTTC
>TRBD1|.|TRBJ2-1|TRBV11-2
CASSLGQGNYNEQFF
TGTGCCAGCAGCTTAGGACAGGGGAACTACAATGAGCAGTTCTTC
>.|.|TRBJ2-1|TRBV27
CASSLSFRRNEQFF
TGTGCCAGCAGTTTATCCTTCCGTCGGAATGAGCAGTTCTTC
>TRBD1|.|TRBJ2-1|TRBV7-8
CASSPTGVSYNEQFF
TGTGCCAGCAGCCCTACAGGGGTCTCCTACAATGAGCAGTTCTTC
>.|.|TRBJ1-5|TRBV28
CASIQGGREPQHF
TGTGCCAGCATCCAAGGGGGAAGGGAGCCCCAGCATTTT
>TRBD2|.|TRBJ2-1|TRBV5-1
CASSSSGRSHNEQFF
TGCGCCAGCAGCTCAAGCGGGAGGTCTCATAATGAGCAGTTCTTC
>.|.|TRBJ2-3|TRBV28
CASSLLTETTDTQYF
TGTGCCAGCAGTTTACTGACAGAGACCACAGATACGCAGTATTTT
>TRBD2|.|TRBJ2-7|TRBV3-1/TRBV3-2
CASSQDMAGLNFEQYF
TGTGCCAGCAGCCAAGATATGGCGGGACTAAATTTCGAGCAGTACTTC
>.|.|TRBJ2-5|TRBV29-1
CSVEGEGSTETQYF
TGCAGCGTTGAAGGCGAGGGTAGCACAGAGACCCAGTACTTC
>.|.|TRBJ1-4|TRBV18
CASSPPGEKLFF
TGTGCCAGCTCACCACCGGGAGAAAAACTGTTTTTT
>TRBD2|.|TRBJ2-3|TRBV9
CASSSSGVRTDTQYF
TGTGCCAGCAGCTCTAGCGGGGTCCGCACAGATACGCAGTATTTT
>TRBD2|.|TRBJ2-1|TRBV19
CASSPGTSGSNEQFF
TGTGCCAGTAGTCCGGGGACTAGCGGGAGTAATGAGCAGTTCTTC
>.|.|TRBJ2-2|TRBV6-6
CASKGANTGELFF
TGTGCCAGCAAGGGGGCGAACACCGGGGAGCTGTTTTTT
>TRBD1|.|TRBJ2-7|TRBV2
CASRDRGEQYF
TGTGCCAGCAGGGACAGGGGGGAGCAGTACTTC
>.|.|TRBJ2-7|TRBV19
CASSMDSFNSYEQYF
TGTGCCAGTAGTATGGACAGCTTTAACTCCTACGAGCAGTACTTC
>TRBD1|.|TRBJ1-3|TRBV6-1
CASSDDSGTGRNTIYF
TGTGCCAGCAGTGATGACTCCGGGACAGGCCGAAACACCATATATTTT
>.|.|TRBJ1-2|TRBV5-6
CASSLQTGPGGYGYTF
TGTGCCAGCAGCCTCCAGACAGGCCCGGGGGGCTATGGCTACACCTTC
>.|.|TRBJ2-1|TRBV19
CASSMVGKGEQFF
TGTGCCAGTAGTATGGTAGGGAAAGGTGAGCAGTTCTTC
>.|once|TRBJ1-5|TRBV28
CASSLDGTSNQPQHF
TGTGCCAGCAGTTTAGACGGGACCAGCAATCAGCCCCAGCATTTT
>.|.|TRBJ2-3|TRBV29-1
CSVASLASTDTQYF
TGCAGCGTTGCTTCCCTAGCGAGCACAGATACGCAGTATTTT
>TRBD1|.|TRBJ2-5|TRBV5-1
CASSVEGQGAVETQYF
TGCGCCAGCAGCGTGGAGGGACAGGGGGCCGTAGAGACCCAGTACTTC
>.|.|TRBJ1-4|TRBV18
CASSLGTVATNEKLFF
TGTGCCAGCTCCCTCGGGACGGTCGCAACTAATGAAAAACTGTTTTTT
>.|.|TRBJ2-5|TRBV7-6
CASSLEGLIVDF
TGTGCCAGCAGCTTAGAAGGCCTTATCGTGGACTTC
>TRBD1|.|TRBJ2-7|TRBV7-9
CASSLDRGPYEQYF
TGTGCCAGCAGCTTAGACAGGGGGCCCTACGAGCAGTACTTC